The 27 T cell receptor beta chains in this list originate from one sample, sequenced in a study of cytomegalovirus exposure and HLA in healthy donors. PCR employed 60 Vbeta and 13 Jbeta primers. Profiling relied on immunoSEQ multiplex PCR, and the TCRdb table lists in-frame clones only, not all of them. This sample carries some 100,000 clones, 60% to 80% of them seen once, and the ten largest clones take 4.5% to 5%. The sequencing input was PBMCs. The origin of the receptors is a woman aged 18-29 years in good health and CMV-seropositive.

This clone has just a few counts. The chain joins TRBV11-3 to TRBJ2-3; 8 positions match TRBD2. Germline V gene sequence: CDR1 SGHNT, CDR2 YENEEA. With 4 bases clipped from V and 0 bases from J, the junction kept 9 bases outside the gene matches. The CDR3 is 17 residues long. The CDR3 loop reads CASSYFLAGSSTDTQYF. As DNA, the CDR3 is TGTGCCAGCAGCTATTTTCTAGCGGGCAGTAGCACAGATACGCAGTATTTT.

The chain has TRBV7-8 and TRBJ1-4; 7 nucleotides agree with TRBD1. Trimming at V came to 5 bases and at J to 0 bases, leaving 6 bases not matched to a gene. The V gene's germline CDR1 is SGHVS and CDR2 FQNEAQ. This CDR3 comprises 16 residues. The CDR3 DNA reads as TGTGCCAGCAGCCCAGACAGGGTGGCAACTAATGAAAAACTGTTTTTT. This sequence encodes CASSPDRVATNEKLFF.

V usage is TRBV27 and J usage is TRBJ1-1; D not certain. This CDR3 region has 13 residues. V lost 0 bases and J 0 bases, leaving 2 bases between the germline ends. Germline CDR1 reads MNHEY; CDR2 reads SMNVEV (reference sequence). The CDR3, as DNA: TGTGCCAGCAGTTTATCCTTGAACACTGAAGCTTTCTTT. Amino acids: CASSLSLNTEAFF.

This chain uses TRBV30 with TRBJ2-2, with 13 bases lining up with TRBD2. The V segment lost 1 base and the J segment 3 bases; nucleotides outside the gene matches: 2. CDR3 length equals 16 residues. Germline CDR1 and CDR2: GTSNPN and SVGIG (reference sequence). The CDR3 DNA reads as TGTGCCTGGAGTGCACTAGCGGGAGGGCACACCGGGGAGCTGTTTTTT. As protein: CAWSALAGGHTGELFF.

The V gene is TRBV7-2, the J gene TRBJ2-5, with 12 bases lining up with TRBD2. The J call is in doubt because the DNA end fits TRBJ2-7 better. This CDR3 has 19 amino acids. Germline CDR1 SGHTA, CDR2 FQGNSA. The CDR3 region is CASSFSTSGRLPAKYEQYF. CDR3 nucleotides: TGTGCCAGCAGCTTCTCGACTAGCGGGAGACTGCCCGCAAAGTACGAGCAGTACTTC.

The J gene is TRBJ2-2, the V gene TRBV5-4, with a tentative D call TRBD2 (5 bases). The CDR3 runs 15 residues. Germline V gives CDR1 SGHNT, CDR2 YYREEE (reference sequence). V shed 0 bases and J shed 1 base, with 7 bases lying between them. CDR3 sequence (DNA): TGTGCCAGCAGCTTGGACGGGATGAACACCGGGGAGCTGTTTTTT. Encoded protein: CASSLDGMNTGELFF.

The rearrangement links TRBV29-1 to TRBJ2-5; D is possibly TRBD1 (5 bases). Deletions cut 4 bases from V and 5 bases from J, with 20 bases between. The germline gives CDR1 SQVTM, CDR2 ANQGSEA. The CDR3 has 15 amino acids. This CDR3 reads CSVGAPGQGGETQYF. The CDR3 DNA follows: TGCAGCGTTGGGGCCCCGGGTCAGGGTGGCGAGACCCAGTACTTC.

The chain combines TRBV9 with TRBJ2-7, with D perhaps TRBD2 (5 bases). Germline V lookup: CDR1 SGDLS, CDR2 YYNGEE. Trimming took 0 bases from V and 0 from J, leaving 10 bases between them. This CDR3 spans 15 amino acids. The CDR3 region has the DNA TGTGCCAGCAGCGTAGAACACAGCGGCTCCTACGAGCAGTACTTC. This codes for CASSVEHSGSYEQYF.

This clone was seen a few times. The gene calls are TRBV7-6 and TRBJ2-7; D is undetermined. CDR3 length: 13 residues. Per germline, CDR1 SGHVS and CDR2 FNYEAQ. V was clipped by 6 bases and J by 2 bases, with 11 bases between them. CDR3 sequence: CASSSTVAYEQYF. The CDR3 DNA sequence: TGTGCCAGCAGTTCGACTGTCGCCTACGAGCAGTACTTC.

The rearrangement uses TRBV9 and TRBJ2-1; tentatively, D is TRBD2 (6 bases). V was trimmed by 4 bases and J by 0 bases, leaving 11 bases between them. CDR1 and CDR2 (germline): SGDLS, YYNGEE. The CDR3 has 15 residues. CDR3 nucleotide sequence: TGTGCCAGCAGCCAAGGGAGGAGCTCCTACAATGAGCAGTTCTTC. It yields the protein CASSQGRSSYNEQFF.

This chain uses TRBV28 with TRBJ2-5; TRBD2 matches at 7 bases. CDR1 is MDHEN and CDR2 is SYDVKM in the germline V gene. The CDR3 sequence is 16 residues long. V shed 7 bases and J 3 bases; nucleotides not matched to a gene: 14. In DNA, the CDR3 is TGTGCCAGCACCCCGCCCGGCGGGAGTAGTAAAGAGACCCAGTACTTC. Protein sequence: CASTPPGGSSKETQYF.

This rearrangement joins TRBV2 to TRBJ2-2; maybe TRBD1 (6 bases). The CDR3 extends over 15 amino acids. The V and J ends lost 8 bases and 0 bases respectively, with 13 bases between them. CDR1 is SNHLY and CDR2 is FYNNEI in the germline V gene. The CDR3 loop reads CASGSGTPNTGELFF. The DNA for the CDR3 is TGTGCCAGCGGATCGGGGACACCGAACACCGGGGAGCTGTTTTTT.

This clone has just a few counts. CDR3 DNA: TGCGCCAGCAGCTTGCCGGCCTACGAGCAGTACTTC. Protein sequence: CASSLPAYEQYF. V usage is TRBV5-1 and J usage is TRBJ2-7; D gene uncertain. Germline V gene data show CDR1 as SGHRS and CDR2 as YFSETQ. The CDR3 contains 12 residues. Deletions cut 1 base from V and 2 bases from J, with 4 bases between.

The gene calls are TRBV6-1 and TRBJ1-1; 8 nucleotides align to TRBD1. CDR1 MNHNS and CDR2 SASEGT come from the germline V gene. The CDR3 consists of 14 residues. Unmatched junction bases numbered 5, after V lost 5 bases and J lost 3 bases. The CDR3 nucleotides read TGTGCCAGCAGTATCAGGGGGCGGGACACTGAAGCTTTCTTT. The encoded protein is CASSIRGRDTEAFF.

This sequence joins TRBV28 and TRBJ1-1; the D is unclear. Trimming removed 2 bases at V and 1 base at J, with 8 bases between. Germline CDR1 reads MDHEN; CDR2 reads SYDVKM. The CDR3 is made up of 14 amino acids. The CDR3 bases are TGTGCCAGCAGTTTAGATGGGAGGAACACTGAAGCTTTCTTT. As protein: CASSLDGRNTEAFF.

Comments on this clone: Its ends do not fully match the called genes, so a read error is possible. This same CDR3 is encoded by further DNA sequences in the sample. J is TRBJ1-1 and V is TRBV5-1, with a possible D match to TRBD1 (6 bases). CDR3 size: 16 residues. In germline, CDR1 is SGHRS, CDR2 YFSETQ. CDR3 nucleotide sequence: TGCGCTAGCAGCGTCTCCAGGGGCTTCATGAACACTGAAGCTTTCTTT. It specifies CASSVSRGFMNTEAFF. Together with reference TRBV5-1 and TRBJ1-1, the CDR3 gives the full variable domain: KAGVTQTPRYLIKTRGQQVTLSCSPISGHRSVSWYQQTPGQGLQFLFEYFSETQRNKGNFPGRFSGRQFSNSRSEMNVSTLELGDSALYLCASSVSRGFMNTEAFFGQGTRLTVV.

The chain joins TRBV29-1 to TRBJ1-2, with D tentatively TRBD1 (6 bases). CDR1 is SQVTM, CDR2 ANQGSEA, per germline. There are 12 residues in the CDR3. The V end was cut by 5 bases, the J end by 1 base, with 8 bases between. DNA of the CDR3: TGCAGCGTTCCGGACAGTAACTATGGCTACACCTTC. Translating gives CSVPDSNYGYTF.

The J gene is TRBJ1-1, the V gene TRBV6-5; D remains ambiguous. The CDR3 totals 13 residues. Germline V lookup: CDR1 MNHEY, CDR2 SVGAGI. V lost 2 bases, J lost 4 bases, and 8 bases lay in between. The CDR3 loop reads CASSYGEGTEAFF. CDR3 nucleotide sequence: TGTGCCAGCAGTTACGGGGAGGGCACTGAAGCTTTCTTT.

This CDR3 is CASSSVQGGNQPQHF. CDR3 nucleotides: TGTGCCAGCAGTTCTGTTCAGGGTGGCAATCAGCCCCAGCATTTT. This chain connects TRBV6-5 to TRBJ1-5, with D possibly being TRBD1 (5 bases). The CDR3 spans 15 residues. Trimming pared 4 bases from V and 2 bases from J, leaving 12 bases between. Germline V gene sequence: CDR1 MNHEY, CDR2 SVGAGI.

This clone was seen only a few times. The chain combines TRBV7-2 with TRBJ1-2; TRBD1 is a possible D gene (5 bases). The V gene lost 0 bases and the J gene lost 6 bases, with 11 bases spanning the gap. Looked up from germline, CDR1 is SGHTA and CDR2 is FQGNSA. CDR3 size: 14 residues. The CDR3 spells CASSLAAGLDGYTF. The CDR3 nucleotides read TGTGCCAGCAGCTTAGCAGCAGGGCTGGATGGCTACACCTTC. The whole variable domain, remainder taken from reference TRBV7-2 and TRBJ1-2, is GAGVSQSPSNKVTEKGKDVELRCDPISGHTALYWYRQSLGQGLEFLIYFQGNSAPDKSGLPSDRFSAERTGGSVSTLTIQRTQQEDSAVYLCASSLAAGLDGYTFGSGTRLTVV.

The genes are TRBV11-1 and TRBJ2-5, with 8 bases aligning to TRBD2. CDR1 SGHAT and CDR2 FQDESV come from the germline V gene (reference sequence). Trimming at V came to 1 base and at J to 3 bases, leaving 4 bases not matched to a gene. This CDR3 has 15 amino acids. The DNA of the CDR3 is TGTGCCAGCAGCTTAGGCGGGGGGCTGGAAGAGACCCAGTACTTC. This encodes CASSLGGGLEETQYF. Variable domain in full (rest from reference TRBV11-1 and TRBJ2-5): EAEVAQSPRYKITEKSQAVAFWCDPISGHATLYWYRQILGQGPELLVQFQDESVVDDSQLPKDRFSAERLKGVDSTLKIQPAELGDSAMYLCASSLGGGLEETQYFGPGTRLLVL.

The chain carries TRBV7-8 and TRBJ1-5; possible D gene TRBD1, 5 bases. CDR3 size: 16 residues. CDR1 is SGHVS, CDR2 FQNEAQ, per germline. V lost 1 base and J 1 base, leaving 11 bases between the germline ends. The DNA for the CDR3 is TGTGCCAGCAGCTTAGTACAGGCGGGGAGCAATCAGCCCCAGCATTTT. Translation gives CASSLVQAGSNQPQHF.

The chain joins TRBV7-8 to TRBJ2-7; the D is unclear. Germline CDR1 SGHVS, CDR2 FQNEAQ. The CDR3 spans 16 residues. Trimming stripped 5 bases from V and 0 bases from J, with 17 bases between. CDR3 DNA sequence: TGTGCCAGCAGCGGAGTGGTTTCTCCCCACTCCTACGAGCAGTACTTC. Translated, it gives CASSGVVSPHSYEQYF.

This rearrangement joins TRBV11-2 to TRBJ2-5; TRBD2 aligns across 14 bases. CDR1 and CDR2 (germline): SGHAT, FQNNGV. CDR3 length: 18 amino acids. The V gene end was trimmed by 2 bases and the J gene end by 3 bases; junction bases not matched to a gene: 8. The CDR3 protein is CASSLRLAGGPGKETQYF. Written as DNA, the CDR3 is TGTGCCAGCAGCTTAAGACTAGCGGGAGGGCCTGGGAAAGAGACCCAGTACTTC.

The rearrangement joins TRBV4-3 to TRBJ1-2; D possibly corresponds to TRBD1 (5 bases). V was pared by 0 bases and J by 2 bases, with 16 bases between. The CDR3 is made up of 17 amino acids. Germline V gene data show CDR1 as LGHNA and CDR2 as YSLEER. The CDR3 protein is CASSQDGEQESNYGYTF. As DNA, the CDR3 is TGCGCCAGCAGCCAAGATGGCGAACAGGAATCAAACTATGGCTACACCTTC.

In the case of this clone: At one end, the junction sequence differs from germline, possibly due to a read error. The rearrangement joins TRBV7-9 to TRBJ1-5, with TRBD1 identical over 7 bases. In germline, CDR1 is SEHNR, CDR2 FQNEAQ (reference sequence). The CDR3 spans 13 residues. CDR3 protein: CSSSFDRAQPQHF. DNA for the CDR3: TGTTCCAGCAGCTTCGACAGGGCCCAGCCCCAGCATTTT.

This chain connects TRBV7-2 to TRBJ2-3; weak D call: TRBD2 (7 bases). Germline CDR1 reads SGHTA; CDR2 reads FQGNSA. The CDR3 totals 16 residues. Deletions cut 4 bases from V and 3 bases from J, with 17 bases between. The CDR3 region is CASSSIMGGLTDTQYF. Here the CDR3 DNA reads TGTGCCAGCAGCTCAATCATGGGGGGGCTAACAGATACGCAGTATTTT.